Below, 24 T cell receptor beta chains from the same sample are listed, as sequenced in a study of OX40 agonist ivuxolimab in advanced cancers. Produced via immunoSEQ multiplex PCR; TCRdb's table is partial and in-frame only. The table includes 90,000 to 150,000 clones, more than 80% detected once. This sample comprised CD4+ or CD8+ T cells sorted from blood, obtained in a trial of the OX40 agonist ivuxolimab. Receptors were obtained from an adult with an advanced solid tumor such as melanoma, head and neck, liver or kidney cancer.

J is TRBJ1-2 and V is TRBV2; possible D gene TRBD1, 6 bases. The CDR3 totals 12 residues. Trimming cost V 6 bases and J 12 bases, with 17 bases left between them. Germline V gene sequence: CDR1 SNHLY, CDR2 FYNNEI. The CDR3 spells CASSLDSPRDTF. The CDR3 DNA sequence: TGTGCCAGCAGCCTGGACAGCCCACGAGACACCTTC.

This sequence joins TRBV5-6 and TRBJ1-6; 9 nucleotides match TRBD1. CDR1 and CDR2 from the germline V gene are SGHDT and YYEEEE. Losses at the gene ends were 0 bases for V and 4 bases for J; bases not matched to a gene: 2. This CDR3 has 16 amino acids. This chain's CDR3 is CASSLGGQGYNSPLHF. The CDR3 nucleotides are TGTGCCAGCAGCTTGGGGGGACAGGGATATAATTCACCCCTCCACTTT.

This sequence joins TRBV4-3 and TRBJ2-5; D not resolved. Trimming took 1 base from V and 5 from J, leaving 8 bases between them. Germline loops: CDR1 LGHNA, CDR2 YSLEER. The CDR3 runs to 13 residues. In DNA, the CDR3 is TGCGCCAGCAGCCAAGGTGTGTCGGAGACCCAGTACTTC. As protein: CASSQGVSETQYF.

The J gene is TRBJ1-5, the V gene TRBV6-6, with TRBD1 matching over 7 bases. The CDR3 sequence is 16 residues long. Germline CDR1 is MNHNY and CDR2 is SVGAGI (reference sequence). Losses at the gene ends were 2 bases for V and 1 base for J; bases not matched to a gene: 5. The CDR3 spells CASSYARDRSNQPQHF. The CDR3 region has the DNA TGTGCCAGCAGTTACGCTCGGGACAGAAGCAATCAGCCCCAGCATTTT.

V and J are TRBV6-5 and TRBJ1-2; possible D gene TRBD1, 5 bases. Germline lookup yields CDR1 MNHEY and CDR2 SVGAGI. Trimming stripped 7 bases from V and 1 base from J, with 16 bases between. This CDR3 has 15 residues. CDR3 residues: CASINGHWLNYGYTF. The CDR3 nucleotides are TGTGCCAGCATAAACGGACACTGGCTTAACTATGGCTACACCTTC.

This sequence joins TRBV5-6 and TRBJ2-3; 11 bases agree with TRBD2. The CDR3 length is 16 residues. With 2 bases clipped from V and 2 bases from J, the junction kept 4 bases outside the gene matches. In germline, CDR1 is SGHDT, CDR2 YYEEEE. The CDR3 region is CASSFFSGGATDTQYF. The DNA for the CDR3 is TGTGCCAGCAGCTTTTTTAGCGGGGGGGCCACAGATACGCAGTATTTT.

The chain has TRBV2 and TRBJ2-1; D remains ambiguous. This CDR3 has 15 amino acids. Trimming cost V 6 bases and J 5 bases, with 17 bases left between them. Germline CDR1 and CDR2: SNHLY and FYNNEI. DNA for the CDR3: TGTGCCAGCAGCCGAGCCATGGGCCGGAACAATGAGCAGTTCTTC. This encodes CASSRAMGRNNEQFF.

V and J are TRBV28 and TRBJ2-7; D not resolved. Germline values: CDR1 MDHEN, CDR2 SYDVKM. Trimming left V 7 bases short and J 5 bases short, with 9 bases between. The CDR3 spans 11 residues. The CDR3 DNA reads TGTGCCAGCACACGAGTCCACGAGCAGTACTTC. Translation: CASTRVHEQYF.

The chain employs TRBV19 and TRBJ2-2; D is perhaps TRBD1 or TRBD2 (6 bases each). This CDR3 comprises 15 residues. Trimming stripped 5 bases from V and 0 bases from J, with 10 bases between. Germline assignment: CDR1 LNHDA and CDR2 SQIVND (reference sequence). The CDR3 region is CASSGGTPNTGELFF. CDR3 coding DNA: TGTGCCAGTAGTGGGGGGACACCGAACACCGGGGAGCTGTTTTTT.

CDR3 coding DNA: TGTGCCAGCAAGGGACAGGGGGCCCGACTCCTCGTTACAGATACGCAGTATTTT. Protein product: CASKGQGARLLVTDTQYF. The rearrangement links TRBV2 to TRBJ2-3; 12 bases match TRBD1. The J segment lost 3 bases and the V segment lost 7 bases, leaving 14 bases of the junction unmatched. This CDR3 is 18 amino acids long. Germline CDR1 and CDR2: SNHLY and FYNNEI.

The chain couples TRBV30 to TRBJ1-4; the D gene is possibly TRBD1 (5 bases). Germline V gene data show CDR1 as GTSNPN and CDR2 as SVGIG (reference sequence). The germline V and J ends were trimmed by 0 bases and 5 bases, with 13 bases remaining between them. The CDR3 covers 15 residues. The CDR3 protein is CAWSVLNRQNEKLFF. In nucleotides, the CDR3 is TGTGCCTGGAGTGTACTGAACAGGCAAAATGAAAAACTGTTTTTT.

V gene TRBV11-3 combines with J gene TRBJ1-1; D uncertain. Trimming removed 2 bases from V and 4 bases from J, with 8 bases in between. This CDR3 has 13 amino acids. Germline CDR1 is SGHNT and CDR2 is YENEEA. CDR3 bases: TGTGCCAGCAGCTTATGGATGAGCACTGAAGCTTTCTTT. It codes for CASSLWMSTEAFF.

CDR3 loop: CASSRLRGETQYF. DNA for the CDR3: TGTGCCAGCTCACGGCTGCGGGGCGAGACCCAGTACTTC. The chain recombines TRBV18 with TRBJ2-5, with D possibly matching TRBD2 (6 bases). Germline V gene sequence: CDR1 KGHSH, CDR2 LQKENI. The CDR3 runs 13 residues. V lost 4 bases and J 5 bases, leaving 11 bases between the germline ends.

The chain carries TRBV7-2 and TRBJ2-1, with TRBD2 identical over 9 bases. Germline values: CDR1 SGHTA, CDR2 FQGNSA. V dropped 5 bases and J dropped 7; count of bases not matched to a gene: 12. The CDR3 consists of 16 residues. This CDR3 reads CASSPRGSGGRNEQFF. CDR3 in DNA: TGTGCCAGCAGCCCCCGGGGTAGCGGGGGAAGAAATGAGCAGTTCTTC.

V gene TRBV28 combines with J gene TRBJ2-3, with 10 bases lining up with TRBD2. Germline trimming cut 6 bases from V and 5 bases from J; bases unmatched to any gene: 11. Germline V gene lookup returns CDR1 MDHEN and CDR2 SYDVKM. CDR3 length equals 16 residues. CDR3 nucleotide sequence: TGTGCCAGCAGCCCCACCAGAGCGGGGGGGCGAGATACGCAGTATTTT. This sequence encodes CASSPTRAGGRDTQYF.

This CDR3 is CASSRIMTTDTQYF. As DNA, the CDR3 is TGTGCCAGCAGCCGAATAATGACCACAGATACGCAGTATTTT. The gene calls are TRBV7-2 and TRBJ2-3; D is undetermined. Trimming pared 5 bases from V and 2 bases from J, leaving 11 bases between. This CDR3 contains 14 residues. The germline V gene encodes CDR1 SGHTA and CDR2 FQGNSA.

This chain links TRBV30 with TRBJ2-1, with 9 positions matching TRBD2. The CDR3 contains 13 residues. In germline, CDR1 is GTSNPN, CDR2 SVGIG (reference sequence). V was clipped by 2 bases and J by 7 bases; unmatched bases: 3. The chain's CDR3 is CAWSPLAGNEQFF. The CDR3 bases are TGTGCCTGGAGTCCCCTAGCGGGGAATGAGCAGTTCTTC.

The V gene is TRBV7-9, the J gene TRBJ1-4; 8 bases fit TRBD1. The V gene's germline CDR1 is SEHNR and CDR2 FQNEAQ (reference sequence). This CDR3 region has 15 residues. Germline trimming cut 4 bases from V and 5 bases from J; bases unmatched to any gene: 6. CDR3 sequence reads: CASSSRWTGNEKLFF. For the CDR3, the DNA is TGTGCCAGCAGCTCACGGTGGACAGGGAATGAAAAACTGTTTTTT.

The rearrangement joins TRBV30 to TRBJ1-3; D gene ambiguous. The CDR3 runs 14 residues. The ends were cut back, 0 bases at V and 2 bases at J, with 8 bases in the middle. Looked up from germline, CDR1 is GTSNPN and CDR2 is SVGIG (reference sequence). The CDR3, as DNA: TGTGCCTGGAGTGTTGGTCAGGCTGGAAACACCATATATTTT. It yields the protein CAWSVGQAGNTIYF.

This clone has more than one count but fewer than ten. The V call is TRBV27, the J call TRBJ1-6, with D possibly matching TRBD1 (5 bases). The germline V and J ends were trimmed by 3 bases and 15 bases, with 12 bases remaining between them. The CDR3 totals 12 residues. Germline assignment: CDR1 MNHEY and CDR2 SMNVEV (reference sequence). The CDR3: CASSLNAGHLHF. In nucleotides, the CDR3 is TGTGCCAGCAGTTTGAATGCAGGGCACCTCCACTTT.

The chain combines TRBV5-4 with TRBJ1-4; D gene unclear. The CDR3 covers 13 residues. Germline V gene data show CDR1 as SGHNT and CDR2 as YYREEE (reference sequence). V lost 4 bases and J lost 8, with 12 bases in between. CDR3 coding DNA: TGTGCCAGCAGCCAGTCCCTCGGCGAAAAACTGTTTTTT. Translated, it gives CASSQSLGEKLFF.

This clone has only one observation. The chain is built from TRBV12-5 and TRBJ1-5, with 7 bases that match TRBD1. The CDR3 loop spans 18 amino acids. The V and J ends lost 3 bases and 3 bases, in that order; junction bases with no gene match: 14. Per the germline V gene, CDR1 is LGHNT and CDR2 is FRNRAP. The CDR3 is CASGLTIAKGGSNQPQHF. The CDR3 DNA reads as TGTGCTAGTGGTTTAACCATAGCCAAAGGGGGCTCCAATCAGCCCCAGCATTTT.

The V gene is TRBV5-1, the J gene TRBJ2-3; no reliable D call. V was cut by 0 bases and J by 5 bases, with 13 bases left in between. The length of the CDR3 is 15 residues. Germline-derived CDR1 and CDR2 are SGHRS and YFSETQ. The CDR3 region is CASSLARATGDTQYF. The CDR3 DNA reads TGCGCCAGCAGCTTGGCCCGGGCTACGGGAGATACGCAGTATTTT.

This chain uses TRBV9 with TRBJ1-6; 7 bases line up with TRBD1. The CDR3 sequence is 14 residues long. V lost 4 bases, J lost 8 bases, and 6 bases stayed unmatched. Germline V gene data show CDR1 as SGDLS and CDR2 as YYNGEE. In DNA, the CDR3 is TGTGCCAGCAGCCTCGGACAGGCGGATTCACCCCTCCACTTT. Protein: CASSLGQADSPLHF.